The present entry profiles one TCR beta chain with its context. The antigen it recognizes is unknown. Base qualities are not at hand, and no much larger clone is one base apart. The cohort consisted of approximately 690 healthy bone marrow donors. All cohort members were sampled while nominally healthy, although unrecorded immune exposures were likely present. The donor was CMV seropositive and was included in the group of around 300 seropositive cohort members. A peripheral blood sample was collected from each donor, and TCR beta sequencing was performed on peripheral blood mononuclear cells. The Qiagen DNeasy Blood Extraction Kit was used to extract genomic DNA from the blood cell samples. The data were obtained in a study of cytomegalovirus exposure and HLA in healthy donors listed by TCRdb under 2017. Some background on the complete study: According to an earlier analysis of 587 of the donors, roughly 180 million T cells yielded some 120 million unique TCR beta sequences and around 300 Gb of sequence data. An early release covering over 500 HLA-typed donors comprised 250 to 350 gigabases of sequencing data and tens of millions of unique TCR sequences. Of the roughly 400 genotyped donors, 81% were placed in the genetic ancestry cluster associated with self-reported Caucasian donors. The aim of the study was to test whether cataloging public T cell receptors could identify signatures of past pathogen exposure. The study used immunosequencing to profile the T cell repertoires of around 600 subjects and linked those repertoires to cytomegalovirus serostatus. A separate validation cohort of roughly 130 different subjects was used in addition to the 666-subject first cohort. To predict cytomegalovirus infection status, the study brought together high-throughput TCR immunosequencing, statistical association of individual TCRs with disease status, and machine learning. A later analysis re-analyzed previously published TCR beta repertoires from 650 to 800 donors and added high-resolution HLA genotyping to study TCR occurrence patterns. Rather than using new phenotypic data, the later analysis identified candidate immune exposures from TCR beta sequences and from how often those sequences occurred across donors. An earlier analysis of several hundred of the donors applied high-throughput TCR beta sequencing to assess whether each TCR beta V gene segment acted as functional or pseudogenic. Donor age, sex, ethnicity and CMV serostatus were compiled together with the repertoire data. In a later genetic analysis, genome-wide SNP genotypes for about three fifths of the roughly 670 donors were used, and that subset was treated as a discovery cohort. Every repertoire in the discovery cohort had been generated on one and the same sequencing platform. HLA typing included class I and class II loci at four-digit resolution. Typing coverage varied by locus: 629-630 donors for A, B, C, DRB1 and DQB1; about 520 for DQA1; about 600 for DPA1; about 450 for DPB1. A handful of DR-DQ haplotypes were handled as single units for association and clustering because linkage in the cohort was strong. Among about 360 genotyped donors of the cohort, an average of approximately 240,000 unique TCR beta nucleotide sequences were sequenced per donor, around 18% of them non-productive.

Deletion took 4 bases off V and 1 base off J, with a span of 7 bases between the germline ends. CDR1 and CDR2 (SGHTA, FQGTGA) derive from the germline V gene. From its cysteine to its phenylalanine, the CDR3 spans 13 amino acids. Only CDR3 DNA is held: 39 bases, read in frame from base 1. Library method: the immunoSEQ multiplex PCR assay. For the multiplex PCR, a mixture combining 60 forward primers for TCR Vbeta segments and 13 reverse primers for TCR Jbeta segments was used. The CDR3 region of rearranged TCR beta genes was amplified from genomic DNA by a multiplex PCR assay. The Illumina HiSeq System was used to sequence the amplified TCR beta libraries as 87-base-pair reads. Concerning the study's data processing: Across the 500 to 850 repertoires, a later analysis counted 80 million or so unique TCR beta chains, roughly 11 million of which were shared by at least two donors. Raw reads were error-corrected and collapsed into unique sequences with a nearest-neighbor algorithm that merged closely related sequences to remove PCR and sequencing errors. V, D and J gene segments were assigned by aligning CDR3 sequences to IMGT reference sequences. For a sequence to be retained, at least a six-nucleotide match to both a V gene segment and a J gene segment was required. Rearrangements were called productive when the CDR3 lacked stop codons and stayed in frame with V and J; all others were non-productive. Following IMGT convention, CDR3 was defined as the stretch from the second conserved V-encoded cysteine to the conserved J-encoded phenylalanine. In an earlier analysis of approximately 590 of the donors, sequences lacking an unambiguous match to a single V gene segment were excluded. In an earlier analysis of about 590 of the donors, a V segment was called functional when productive rearrangements were above 56.7%, and segregating when the standard deviation between donors exceeded 5%. A statistical classification framework was built to diagnose cytomegalovirus status from the catalog of TCR beta chain sequences. A later analysis assigned V and J genes by comparing TCR nucleotide sequences with IMGT/GENE-DB human TR gene sequences. A later analysis assigned CDR3 sequences and most-parsimonious VDJ recombination scenarios with the TCRdist pipeline. In a later analysis, each TCR beta chain was defined by its CDR3 amino acid sequence together with its V-gene family, and reads without a unique V-gene family were excluded. As a way to deal with suspected cross-contamination and a sequencing artifact, a later analysis dropped approximately 570 nucleotide sequences that were highly shared and had low generation probability. A later analysis calculated a clonal expansion index for each public chain from normalized within-repertoire ranks of inferred template counts. In a later analysis, generation probabilities were computed with a VDJ recombination model fitted to out-of-frame rearrangements, and the resulting probabilities were checked against IGoR. In a later analysis, hypergeometric tests were used to score TCR-TCR, TCR-HLA and TCR-CMV co-occurrence, with a repertoire-size bias correction applied to TCR pairs. A later analysis estimated false discovery rates by permuting HLA or CMV assignments 20 times. In a later analysis, co-occurring TCRs were grouped with DBSCAN, and TCRdist sequence similarity was added when clustering was performed within HLA-allele-positive subsets. Co-occurrence clustering excluded repertoires with fewer than 30,000 or more than 120,000 public chains, plus five with anomalous nucleotide sharing. TCRdb carries this immuneACCESS record with in-frame sequences only. Its versions omit some clonotypes, under half of them owing to an unresolved V gene in the studies checked, with the rest unexplained. V, J and clone size were drawn from that table, and D and trimming were deduced from the DNA. The sample table holds 150,000 or so clones, of which 65% to 80% were seen once. The ten largest clones take up roughly 4.5% of the sample.

Study-level results and caveats: Strong co-occurrence of HLA alleles, especially DR and DQ, made assigning TCR associations to individual alleles difficult. A later analysis found that HLA-associated TCR beta chains were more clonally expanded and had lower generation probabilities than equally common non-associated chains. A later genetic analysis associated a missense DCLRE1C variant with V-gene and J-gene trimming of TCR beta chains, and an independent cohort replicated the association. Most CMV-associated TCR beta chains appeared to be HLA-restricted in a later analysis, and the HLA associations seemed to be driven largely by CMV exposure. At a false discovery rate of 0.05, a later analysis linked about 17,000 TCR beta sequences to specific HLA alleles. An earlier analysis of roughly 570 of the donors showed that most TCR beta V segments appeared in productive rearrangements either about 87% or about 30% of the time, which broadly matched IMGT annotations. Compared with the approximately 720-donor mean, donors in an Asian-associated ancestry cluster had fewer N-insertions in productive TCRs, according to a later genetic analysis. A group of highly shared sequence variants was considered likely to be a technical artifact of the sequencing pipeline. The cohort was sequenced for TCR beta chains only, and without alpha or paired-chain data the features that could be detected were limited. The presence/absence analyses assumed that sequencing depth was roughly uniform across donors, and that assumption may not be true. CMV serostatus was the only immune exposure information available for the cohort. The study listed around 160 TCR beta chains as associated with cytomegalovirus. The earlier analysis of almost 600 of the donors excluded 15 to 20 rarely observed V segments, including chromosome 9 orphons, because counts were too low. Most TCR sequences were seen in very few donors, while some public TCRs were found in many individuals. Some IMGT-functional V segments, including TRBV6-2 and TRBV6-3, could not be distinguished by the 87-base-pair reads and were therefore excluded. A few of the identified cytomegalovirus-associated TCR beta chains were confirmed in vitro to be specific for cytomegalovirus antigens. Because HLA typing was missing for some donors at each locus, association tests included only the typed subset. The classifier was reported to diagnose cytomegalovirus status with high specificity and sensitivity in both the original cohort and the validation cohort. Several of the top co-occurrence clusters appeared to be linked to parvovirus B19, influenza, CMV and Epstein-Barr virus, according to a later analysis. A further reported finding was that TCR beta sequences accurately predicted the HLA-A and HLA-B alleles for most subjects in the first cohort. It was suggested by the authors that the approach could potentially be generalized to other disease states and immunological phenotypes. Correlated functional status among segregating V segments might be attributable to linkage disequilibrium, but an unknown experimental factor could not be ruled out. A later analysis found that TCR association rates varied across HLA loci, with DRB1 alleles showing the most associated TCRs and HLA-C alleles the fewest.

The source of this sequence is a man aged 18 to 30 in good health and CMV-seropositive. The receptor chain draws on TRBV7-3 and TRBJ1-1; the D gene identity is not certain. Input material: PBMCs. The CDR3: CASSSSSNTEAFF. In nucleotides, the sequence is TGTGCCAGCAGCTCTAGTTCGAACACTGAAGCTTTCTTT.